The T cell receptor beta chain described here comes from a study of response to subunit inactivated influenza vaccine. CDR3 size: 15 residues. The germline V gene has CDR1 KGHSH and CDR2 LQKENI. Between the trimmed V and J ends, which lost 2 bases and 9 bases, there was a span of 18 bases. In TCRdb, the RT-PCR reads were re-called with MiXCR into one record per CDR3 protein. The sample holds roughly 710,000 distinct CDR3 sequences; around 15% are singletons and the top ten take 7.5% to 8%. J is TRBJ2-3 and V is TRBV18; D possibly corresponds to TRBD1 (6 bases). Here the sequenced sample was PBMCs from blood, taken less than 15 days before vaccination. This TCR derives from a man in his fifties who received an inactivated influenza vaccine. The CDR3 nucleotides are TGTGCCAGCTCACCATCGACAGGCTACCCCTTGACGCAGTATTTT. Translation: CASSPSTGYPLTQYF.